The 23 T cell receptor beta chains presented below share a single source sample, sequenced in a study of cytomegalovirus exposure and HLA in healthy donors. Researchers ran the PCR with 60 Vbeta and 13 Jbeta primers. TCRdb's table, derived via immunoSEQ multiplex PCR, lists solely in-frame clones and lacks some. The sample holds 150,000 to 200,000 clones, 77% seen once. Input material: PBMCs. Receptors originate from a woman aged 25 to 45 in good health and CMV-seronegative.

This clone was seen a handful of times. This sequence joins TRBV5-1 and TRBJ1-1, with 12 bases that match TRBD1. Germline values: CDR1 SGHRS, CDR2 YFSETQ. With V trimmed by 0 bases and J by 6 bases, 6 bases remained unmatched. The CDR3 loop spans 16 amino acids. The CDR3: CASSLGTGTGGSEAFF. CDR3 in DNA: TGCGCCAGCAGCTTGGGGACCGGGACAGGGGGCTCTGAAGCTTTCTTT.

The gene calls are TRBV5-1 and TRBJ1-2; tentative D call: TRBD1 (6 bases). The CDR3 is made up of 15 amino acids. Per the germline V gene, CDR1 is SGHRS and CDR2 is YFSETQ. V was shortened by 4 bases and J by 6 bases, with 19 bases between the two germline ends. The CDR3 is CASSPRVEGVHGYTF. DNA for the CDR3: TGCGCCAGCAGCCCCAGGGTCGAGGGGGTCCATGGCTACACCTTC.

The table lists this clone with a count of one. The V call is TRBV4-3, the J call TRBJ2-2; D is possibly TRBD2 (6 bases). V gave up 6 bases and J gave up 3 bases, with 11 bases separating them. This CDR3 spans 14 amino acids. Germline V CDR1 and CDR2: LGHNA, YSLEER. In nucleotides, the CDR3 is TGCGCCAGCAGAGTTCAGCGGGACACCGGGGAGCTGTTTTTT. Translating it yields CASRVQRDTGELFF.

The CDR3 DNA is TGTGCCAGCAGCCAAGGTGATAGGAGACCCTACGAGCAGTACTTC. Its translation: CASSQGDRRPYEQYF. The chain is built from TRBV4-2 and TRBJ2-7; no firm D call. Trimming shortened V by 1 base and J by 2 bases, and 12 bases separated the two germline ends. This CDR3 is built from 15 residues. Germline V gene data show CDR1 as LGHNA and CDR2 as YNFKEQ.

The V and J genes are TRBV7-5 and TRBJ1-3. TRBV7-5 is labeled a pseudogene. This CDR3 has 19 amino acids. CDR3 in DNA: TGTGCCAGAAGCTTAGAGGGGGAGGGGACCGACCACTCTGGAAACACCATATATTTT. Its translation is CARSLEGEGTDHSGNTIYF.

The chain uses TRBV7-9 and TRBJ2-1; no clear D. The CDR3 covers 16 residues. The germline V and J ends were trimmed by 0 bases and 0 bases, with 9 bases remaining between them. Germline values: CDR1 SEHNR, CDR2 FQNEAQ (reference sequence). The CDR3 loop reads CASSLAQVPSYNEQFF. The CDR3, as DNA: TGTGCCAGCAGCTTAGCGCAGGTCCCCTCCTACAATGAGCAGTTCTTC.

The chain carries TRBV28 and TRBJ1-2; 10 positions agree with TRBD1. Germline lookup yields CDR1 MDHEN and CDR2 SYDVKM. This CDR3 is built from 16 residues. V lost 4 bases and J lost 7; bases outside the gene matches: 12. The CDR3 region is CASSSPPGQGIGGYTF. The CDR3 DNA follows: TGTGCCAGCAGTTCGCCTCCGGGACAGGGGATTGGTGGCTACACCTTC.

The chain is built from TRBV7-2 and TRBJ2-3, with 8 bases matching TRBD1. The V gene end was trimmed by 5 bases and the J gene end by 2 bases; junction bases not matched to a gene: 9. The CDR3 totals 16 residues. Germline assignment: CDR1 SGHTA and CDR2 FQGNSA. The CDR3 is CASSLRGRGLTDTQYF. CDR3 sequence (DNA): TGTGCCAGCAGCCTGAGGGGCAGGGGGCTCACAGATACGCAGTATTTT.

The chain combines TRBV6-4 with TRBJ2-2; 7 bases map to TRBD1. V lost 6 bases to trimming and J lost 10 bases; unmatched junction nucleotides: 11. Germline lookup yields CDR1 MRHNA and CDR2 SNTAGT. This CDR3 contains 14 residues. CDR3 coding DNA: TGTGCCAGCAGCCTCAGGGGGACAGAGATGGAGCTGTTTTTT. It translates to CASSLRGTEMELFF.

The rearrangement joins TRBV5-1 to TRBJ2-5; the D gene is possibly TRBD1 (6 bases). Germline CDR1 reads SGHRS; CDR2 reads YFSETQ. This CDR3 is 17 amino acids long. The V gene lost 4 bases and the J gene lost 1 base, with 20 bases spanning the gap. The CDR3 reads CASSPLTPGQSQETQYF. The CDR3 DNA reads as TGCGCCAGCAGCCCGCTTACACCGGGACAAAGCCAAGAGACCCAGTACTTC.

The rearrangement uses TRBV19 and TRBJ1-1; D gene uncertain. With 0 bases removed from V and 0 bases from J, the gap between germline ends came to 5 bases. The V gene's germline CDR1 is LNHDA and CDR2 SQIVND (reference sequence). The CDR3 has 14 residues. CDR3 protein: CASSIDPMNTEAFF. The CDR3 DNA is TGTGCCAGTAGTATAGACCCCATGAACACTGAAGCTTTCTTT.

The rearrangement joins TRBV4-3 to TRBJ2-1; 14 bases line up with TRBD2. Germline V gives CDR1 LGHNA, CDR2 YSLEER. The CDR3 spans 20 residues. V lost 4 bases and J lost 0; bases outside the gene matches: 11. CDR3 DNA sequence: TGCGCCAGCAGCCCTAGACTAGCGGGAGGGTCCCATACCTCCTACAATGAGCAGTTCTTC. Translation: CASSPRLAGGSHTSYNEQFF.

This clone was detected a few times. The chain links TRBV6-1 to TRBJ1-1; possibly TRBD1 for D (5 bases). Trimming pared 4 bases from V and 3 bases from J, leaving 9 bases between. This CDR3 has 13 amino acids. Germline CDR1 reads MNHNS; CDR2 reads SASEGT. The CDR3 DNA reads TGTGCCAGCAGTGTTGGCAGGGACACTGAAGCTTTCTTT. Encoded protein: CASSVGRDTEAFF.

V usage is TRBV7-8 and J usage is TRBJ2-7; 9 bases are shared with TRBD1. V lost 5 bases to trimming and J lost 6 bases; unmatched junction nucleotides: 11. This CDR3 has 15 residues. Looked up from germline, CDR1 is SGHVS and CDR2 is FQNEAQ. In nucleotides, the CDR3 is TGTGCCAGCAGCGCATCGGGACAGGGAGGTGGCGAGCAGTACTTC. Protein: CASSASGQGGGEQYF.

The chain has TRBV6-1 and TRBJ1-1; TRBD1 agrees at 7 bases. J lost 3 bases, V lost 1 base, and 5 bases had no gene match. The length of the CDR3 is 15 residues. From germline, CDR1 is MNHNS and CDR2 SASEGT. The CDR3 bases are TGTGCCAGCAGTGAAGGGGAGACAGGGCACACTGAAGCTTTCTTT. This encodes CASSEGETGHTEAFF.

This clone occurred a few times. The chain links TRBV2 to TRBJ1-2, with D possibly being TRBD1 (5 bases). Germline V gives CDR1 SNHLY, CDR2 FYNNEI. V was shortened by 6 bases and J by 2 bases, with 10 bases between the two germline ends. The CDR3 is 13 amino acids. The DNA for the CDR3 is TGTGCCAGCAGGGCGGGGACCAACTATGGCTACACCTTC. Its protein product is CASRAGTNYGYTF.

The V call is TRBV7-9, the J call TRBJ2-1; TRBD2 agrees at 7 bases. Trimming removed 3 bases from V and 10 bases from J; junction bases left unmatched: 12. This CDR3 spans 15 amino acids. Germline-derived CDR1 and CDR2 are SEHNR and FQNEAQ (reference sequence). CDR3 bases: TGTGCCAGCAGCTTGGGCCACGGGAGGTTAGGAGAGCAGTTCTTC. Its translation: CASSLGHGRLGEQFF.

This chain connects TRBV30 to TRBJ1-5; D may be TRBD1 (5 bases). The germline V gene encodes CDR1 GTSNPN and CDR2 SVGIG (reference sequence). V gave up 0 bases and J gave up 6 bases, with 12 bases separating them. This CDR3 spans 14 amino acids. CDR3 in amino acids: CAWSVHGGFQPQHF. DNA of the CDR3: TGTGCCTGGAGTGTACATGGGGGGTTTCAGCCCCAGCATTTT.

The rearrangement links TRBV6-1 to TRBJ2-1; D perhaps matches TRBD2 (6 bases). V was trimmed by 8 bases and J by 1 base, leaving 15 bases between them. Germline-derived CDR1 and CDR2 are MNHNS and SASEGT. This CDR3 is built from 15 residues. The CDR3 coding sequence is TGTGCCAGCCTTCCCACTAGCCGTTCCTACAATGAGCAGTTCTTC. Translation gives CASLPTSRSYNEQFF.

The rearrangement joins TRBV9 to TRBJ1-2, with D maybe TRBD1 (5 bases). The germline V gene encodes CDR1 SGDLS and CDR2 YYNGEE. The V end lost 3 bases, the J end lost 7 bases, and 22 bases lay between the germline ends. This CDR3 spans 16 amino acids. CDR3 DNA: TGTGCCAGCAGCGCCCAGACCAATCCCAGGGCGCGTGGCTACACCTTC. This encodes CASSAQTNPRARGYTF.

The genes are TRBV14 and TRBJ2-6; 7 bases map to TRBD1. The V segment lost 3 bases and the J segment 2 bases; nucleotides outside the gene matches: 1. Germline CDR1 and CDR2: SGHDN and FVKESK. The CDR3 runs to 15 residues. The CDR3 here is CASSQGTAGANVLTF. In nucleotides, the CDR3 is TGTGCCAGCAGCCAGGGGACAGCTGGGGCCAACGTCCTGACTTTC.

The V and J genes are TRBV28 and TRBJ2-7; 10 positions match TRBD1. The CDR3 has 15 residues. V lost 6 bases to trimming and J lost 3 bases; unmatched junction nucleotides: 8. CDR1 and CDR2 (germline): MDHEN, SYDVKM. CDR3 nucleotide sequence: TGTGCCAGCAGATCTACGGGACAGGGGAGCTACGAGCAGTACTTC. It codes for CASRSTGQGSYEQYF.

The chain carries TRBV5-1 and TRBJ2-7, with 15 bases fitting TRBD2. CDR1 and CDR2 from the germline V gene are SGHRS and YFSETQ. The J segment lost 4 bases and the V segment lost 3 bases, leaving 2 bases of the junction unmatched. This CDR3 has 15 residues. CDR3 loop: CASSYGTSGGYEQYF. For the CDR3, the DNA is TGCGCCAGCAGCTACGGGACTAGCGGGGGGTACGAGCAGTACTTC.